The 14 T cell receptor beta chains below were found in one sample sequenced in a study of somatic mutations in cytotoxic T cells in rheumatoid arthritis. The data were produced by immunoSEQ multiplex PCR, yet TCRdb's version contains in-frame clones alone and is incomplete. Altogether some 10,000 clones are present, over 80% being singletons, with the ten largest covering about 14%. The sample comprised CD8+ T cells sorted from blood. The receptors shown here come from a woman aged 18-29 years with rheumatoid arthritis.

The J gene is TRBJ1-3, the V gene TRBV19; D unresolved. V gave up 3 bases and J gave up 0 bases, with 6 bases separating them. This CDR3 has 14 amino acids. CDR1 and CDR2 (germline): LNHDA, SQIVND (reference sequence). The CDR3 sequence is CASSMEYSGNTIYF. In DNA, the CDR3 is TGTGCCAGTAGTATGGAGTACTCTGGAAACACCATATATTTT.

This rearrangement joins TRBV28 to TRBJ2-3; no clear D gene. The CDR3 extends over 13 amino acids. Per the germline V gene, CDR1 is MDHEN and CDR2 is SYDVKM. V was pared by 6 bases and J by 6 bases, with 13 bases between. The CDR3 loop reads CASSALTDDTQYF. The CDR3, as DNA: TGTGCCAGCAGCGCCTTAACAGATGATACGCAGTATTTT.

V is TRBV10-3 and J is TRBJ1-4; 8 bases match TRBD1. This CDR3 has 19 amino acids. Germline trimming cut 3 bases from V and 6 bases from J; bases unmatched to any gene: 18. Germline V lookup: CDR1 ENHRY, CDR2 SYGVKD. Here the CDR3 reads CAISEPTRGTGDGDEKLFF. CDR3 DNA sequence: TGTGCCATCAGTGAACCTACTCGAGGGACAGGCGATGGAGATGAAAAACTGTTTTTT.

The V gene is TRBV5-1, the J gene TRBJ1-2, with D unclear. Trimming removed 4 bases at V and 7 bases at J, with 20 bases between. This CDR3 has 15 residues. Germline values: CDR1 SGHRS, CDR2 YFSETQ. Here the CDR3 reads CASSPYPGFLLGYTF. The CDR3 DNA reads TGCGCCAGCAGCCCCTACCCGGGTTTCCTACTTGGCTACACCTTC. The whole variable domain, filled in from reference TRBV5-1 and TRBJ1-2, reads KAGVTQTPRYLIKTRGQQVTLSCSPISGHRSVSWYQQTPGQGLQFLFEYFSETQRNKGNFPGRFSGRQFSNSRSEMNVSTLELGDSALYLCASSPYPGFLLGYTFGSGTRLTVV.

This chain connects TRBV10-1 to TRBJ2-7; the match to TRBD1 covers 8 bases. CDR3 size: 15 residues. Germline lookup yields CDR1 WNHNN and CDR2 SYGVQD (reference sequence). Trimming took 4 bases from V and 4 from J; bases not matched to a gene: 9. The CDR3 nucleotides are TGCGCCAGCAGTGGATGGCAGGGGGCAGTGTACGAGCAGTACTTC. Protein sequence: CASSGWQGAVYEQYF.

The genes are TRBV25-1 and TRBJ1-1, with 7 positions matching TRBD1. Germline CDR1 reads MGHDK; CDR2 reads SYGVNS. Trimming took 4 bases from V and 7 from J; bases not matched to a gene: 3. This CDR3 has 12 amino acids. The CDR3 nucleotides read TGTGCCAGCAGTGGAGGGGGCTATGAAGCTTTCTTT. This encodes CASSGGGYEAFF. Based on the CDR3 plus reference TRBV25-1 and TRBJ1-1, the full variable domain is EADIYQTPRYLVIGTGKKITLECSQTMGHDKMYWYQQDPGMELHLIHYSYGVNSTEKGDLSSESTVSRIRTEHFPLTLESARPSHTSQYLCASSGGGYEAFFGQGTRLTVV.

This chain links TRBV9 with TRBJ2-1; D is possibly TRBD2 (5 bases). Between the trimmed V and J ends, which lost 4 bases and 0 bases, there was a span of 11 bases. CDR1 SGDLS and CDR2 YYNGEE come from the germline V gene. This CDR3 is 15 amino acids long. The CDR3 DNA reads TGTGCCAGCAGCCCCGCTCGGGGCTCCTACAATGAGCAGTTCTTC. Protein sequence: CASSPARGSYNEQFF.

V is TRBV7-9 and J is TRBJ2-2, with D tentatively TRBD2 (6 bases). The germline V gene has CDR1 SEHNR and CDR2 FQNEAQ (reference sequence). The CDR3 length is 17 residues. Deletions cut 5 bases from V and 4 bases from J, with 20 bases between. The CDR3 is CASSPPEGGAGTGELFF. The CDR3 bases are TGTGCCAGCAGCCCCCCGGAAGGAGGGGCGGGCACCGGGGAGCTGTTTTTT.

CDR3 nucleotides: TGTGCCAGCAGTTACGTGGGCAGCAGCTATGGCTACACCTTC. This codes for CASSYVGSSYGYTF. This rearrangement joins TRBV6-5 to TRBJ1-2; D remains ambiguous. Germline-derived CDR1 and CDR2 are MNHEY and SVGAGI. Trimming pared 2 bases from V and 4 bases from J, leaving 11 bases between. The length of the CDR3 is 14 residues.

This clone turned up a few times. The gene calls are TRBV4-1 and TRBJ1-6, with TRBD1 matching over 7 bases. Germline CDR1 and CDR2: MGHRA and YSYEKL. V gave up 5 bases and J gave up 4 bases; unmatched junction bases: 8. The CDR3 runs to 16 residues. The CDR3, as DNA: TGCGCCAGCAGCTCGAAGGGACAGAGTTATAATTCACCCCTCCACTTT. Translated: CASSSKGQSYNSPLHF.

This chain uses TRBV28 with TRBJ1-1, with D tentatively TRBD1 (5 bases). CDR1 and CDR2 from the germline V gene are MDHEN and SYDVKM. Trimming took 6 bases from V and 3 from J, leaving 17 bases between them. The CDR3 totals 15 residues. The chain's CDR3 is CASSRRWGEDTEAFF. CDR3 coding DNA: TGTGCCAGCAGCCGGAGGTGGGGGGAGGACACTGAAGCTTTCTTT.

The genes are TRBV15 and TRBJ1-4; D possibly corresponds to TRBD1 (5 bases). This CDR3 spans 17 amino acids. Germline V gives CDR1 LNHNV, CDR2 YYDKDF (reference sequence). Trimming took 1 base from V and 0 from J, leaving 12 bases between them. The CDR3 sequence: CATSRGVGPPTNEKLFF. The DNA of the CDR3 is TGTGCCACCAGCAGAGGGGTGGGGCCCCCAACTAATGAAAAACTGTTTTTT. Variable domain in full (rest from reference TRBV15 and TRBJ1-4): DAMVIQNPRYQVTQFGKPVTLSCSQTLNHNVMYWYQQKSSQAPKLLFHYYDKDFNNEADTPDNFQSRRPNTSFCFLDIRSPGLGDTAMYLCATSRGVGPPTNEKLFFGSGTQLSVL.

The V gene is TRBV4-1, the J gene TRBJ2-2; no clear D. CDR3 length: 16 amino acids. V was shortened by 0 bases and J by 1 base, with 9 bases between the two germline ends. CDR1 is MGHRA and CDR2 is YSYEKL in the germline V gene. The DNA for the CDR3 is TGCGCCAGCAGCCAAGAAATCGTCGTGAACACCGGGGAGCTGTTTTTT. This encodes CASSQEIVVNTGELFF.

The chain carries TRBV7-3 and TRBJ2-1; the D gene is possibly TRBD2 (5 bases). Per the germline V gene, CDR1 is SGHTA and CDR2 is FQGTGA. CDR3 length: 14 amino acids. V lost 5 bases and J lost 3, with 11 bases in between. CDR3 bases: TGTGCCAGCAGCCCGAGGGCCAGCTACAATGAGCAGTTCTTC. Its protein is CASSPRASYNEQFF.